This paragraph reports one T cell receptor (beta chain). The sample originates from a study of blood T cell repertoires in COVID-19. In the study's own analysis: By means of reference gene primer amplification, nucleated cell counts were estimated. Some clones are missing from TCRdb's copy, which holds only in-frame ones; the method was immunoSEQ multiplex PCR. That table gives V, J and clone size, and the DNA gave D and trimming. The sample has roughly 200,000 clones; 86% are singletons. Sample: peripheral blood. This sequence was found in a man aged 80 or over with acute or convalescent COVID-19.

The CDR3 nucleotides are TGTGCCAGCAGTGGGCCAGTCAACTATAATTCACCCCTCCACTTT. This sequence encodes CASSGPVNYNSPLHF. J is TRBJ1-6 and V is TRBV2; no firm D call. The CDR3 extends over 15 amino acids. Trimming cost V 4 bases and J 3 bases, with 10 bases left between them. From germline, CDR1 is SNHLY and CDR2 FYNNEI.